This note documents a single T cell receptor beta chain sequence. This sample stems from a study of shared T cell receptors in the human thymus. The ends lost 4 bases at V and 4 bases at J; junction bases unmatched: 10. The CDR3 consists of 16 residues. Germline V gene data show CDR1 as SGDLS and CDR2 as YYNGEE. Using immunoSEQ multiplex PCR, the repertoire was profiled, and TCRdb retains in-frame clones only, with some absent. The table shows approximately 580,000 clones, with about 80% occurring only once. This sample was shared with a second study, whose subject was human thymus T cells. That investigation notes: The authors found apparently biased V and J gene usage in thymic and blood repertoires. Overlap was high between thymic repertoires from unrelated individuals, as reported in related research.

Sequences were obtained from thymocytes. This receptor was taken from a boy younger than two with a congenital heart defect. This chain uses TRBV9 with TRBJ1-1, with 10 positions matching TRBD1. CDR3 nucleotides: TGTGCCAGCAGCTCTCCGGTGGGACAGGGGATCACTGAAGCTTTCTTT. As protein: CASSSPVGQGITEAFF.